This TCR beta chain originates from a study of a mutant IDH1 vaccine in newly diagnosed glioma. On the study more broadly: Onset of vaccination occurred 4-6 weeks following radiotherapy alone, or with temozolomide cycles. Patients arrived already treated with radiotherapy, temozolomide, or both, most having had both. Study-level findings and limits: Among patients, nearly 95% showed immune responses induced by the vaccine.

Sequencing used immunoSEQ multiplex PCR; TCRdb keeps in-frame clones, though not all of them. The sample lists around 62,000 clones, 89% occurring once. Notes on this clone: As yet, its antigen is unknown.

The CDR3 consists of 13 residues. Germline CDR1 ENHRY, CDR2 SYGVKD. V lost 0 bases and J lost 5, with 7 bases in between. Specified time point: week 11, during vaccination. Every vaccination contained 300 ug of the mutant IDH1 20-mer peptide and was paired with topical imiquimod. Those who donated had recent WHO grade 3 or 4 IDH1-mutant, ATRX-lost astrocytomas. The chain couples TRBV10-3 to TRBJ2-5; D remains ambiguous. The sequencing here drew on PBMCs, taken from a glioma patient whose treatment included an IDH1 peptide vaccine. This receptor was obtained from a man between 40 and 49 years old with glioma. The DNA for the CDR3 is TGTGCCATCAGTGAGTCCTTAGGGGAGACCCAGTACTTC. Its protein product is CAISESLGETQYF.